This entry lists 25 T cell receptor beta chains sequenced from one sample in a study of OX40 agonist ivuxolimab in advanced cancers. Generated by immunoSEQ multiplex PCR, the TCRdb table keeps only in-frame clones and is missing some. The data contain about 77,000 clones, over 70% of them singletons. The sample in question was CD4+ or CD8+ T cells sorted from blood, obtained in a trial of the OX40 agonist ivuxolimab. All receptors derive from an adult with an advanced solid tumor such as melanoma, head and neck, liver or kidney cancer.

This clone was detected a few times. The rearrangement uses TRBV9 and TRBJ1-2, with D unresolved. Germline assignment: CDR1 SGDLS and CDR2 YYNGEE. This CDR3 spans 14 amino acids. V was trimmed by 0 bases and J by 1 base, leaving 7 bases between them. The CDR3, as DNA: TGTGCCAGCAGCGTAGACGGCAATAACTATGGCTACACCTTC. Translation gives CASSVDGNNYGYTF.

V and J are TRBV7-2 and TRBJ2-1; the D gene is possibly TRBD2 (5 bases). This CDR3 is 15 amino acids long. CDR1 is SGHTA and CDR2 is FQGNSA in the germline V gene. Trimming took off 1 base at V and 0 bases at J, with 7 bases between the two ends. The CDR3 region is CASSLGESSYNEQFF. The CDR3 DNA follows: TGTGCCAGCAGCTTAGGGGAGAGCTCCTACAATGAGCAGTTCTTC.

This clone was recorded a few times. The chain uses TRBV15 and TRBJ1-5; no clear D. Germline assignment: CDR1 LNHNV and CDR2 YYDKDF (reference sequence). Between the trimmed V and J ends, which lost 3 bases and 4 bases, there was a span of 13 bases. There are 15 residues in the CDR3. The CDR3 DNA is TGTGCCACCAGCAGTGGGGTAGACGGTAATCAGCCCCAGCATTTT. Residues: CATSSGVDGNQPQHF. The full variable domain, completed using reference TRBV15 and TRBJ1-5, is DAMVIQNPRYQVTQFGKPVTLSCSQTLNHNVMYWYQQKSSQAPKLLFHYYDKDFNNEADTPDNFQSRRPNTSFCFLDIRSPGLGDTAMYLCATSSGVDGNQPQHFGDGTRLSIL.

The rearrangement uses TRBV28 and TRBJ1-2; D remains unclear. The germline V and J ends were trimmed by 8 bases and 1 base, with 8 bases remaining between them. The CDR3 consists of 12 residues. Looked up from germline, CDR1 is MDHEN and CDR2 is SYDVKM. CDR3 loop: CASSADNYGYTF. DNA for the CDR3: TGTGCCAGCTCGGCAGATAACTATGGCTACACCTTC.

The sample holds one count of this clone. The CDR3 DNA follows: TGTGCCAGCAGCTTGGGTATGGGGAGGGAGCAGTACTTC. This sequence encodes CASSLGMGREQYF. This sequence joins TRBV5-6 and TRBJ2-7; possible D gene TRBD2, 6 bases. Trimming left V 0 bases short and J 7 bases short, with 11 bases between. The CDR3 sequence is 13 residues long. Germline V gene sequence: CDR1 SGHDT, CDR2 YYEEEE. Drawing the rest from reference TRBV5-6 and TRBJ2-7, the complete variable domain is DAGVTQSPTHLIKTRGQQVTLRCSPKSGHDTVSWYQQALGQGPQFIFQYYEEEERQRGNFPDRFSGHQFPNYSSELNVNALLLGDSALYLCASSLGMGREQYFGPGTRLTVT.

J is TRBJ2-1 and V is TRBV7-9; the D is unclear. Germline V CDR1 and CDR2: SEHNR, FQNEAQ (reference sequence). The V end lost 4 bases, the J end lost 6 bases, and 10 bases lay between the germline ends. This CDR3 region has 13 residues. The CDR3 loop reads CASSSLVGNEQFF. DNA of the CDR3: TGTGCCAGCAGCTCCCTCGTTGGCAATGAGCAGTTCTTC.

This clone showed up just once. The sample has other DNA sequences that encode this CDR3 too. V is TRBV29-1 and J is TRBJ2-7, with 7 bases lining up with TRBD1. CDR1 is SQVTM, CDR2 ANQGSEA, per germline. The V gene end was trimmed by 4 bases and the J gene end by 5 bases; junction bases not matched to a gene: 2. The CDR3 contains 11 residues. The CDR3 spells CSVGDRDEQYF. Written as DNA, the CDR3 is TGCAGCGTTGGCGACAGGGACGAGCAGTACTTC.

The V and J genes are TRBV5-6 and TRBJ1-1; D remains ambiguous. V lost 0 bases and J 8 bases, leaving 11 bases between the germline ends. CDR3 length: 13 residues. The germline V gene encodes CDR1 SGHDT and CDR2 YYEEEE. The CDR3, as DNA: TGTGCCAGCAGCTTGGAGGGCCAGGCAGAAGCTTTCTTT. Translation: CASSLEGQAEAFF.

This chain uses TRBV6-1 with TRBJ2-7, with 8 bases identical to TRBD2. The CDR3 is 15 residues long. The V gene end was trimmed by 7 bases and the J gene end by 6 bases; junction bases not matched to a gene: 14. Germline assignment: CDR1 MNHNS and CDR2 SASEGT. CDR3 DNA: TGTGCCAGCATCCCGATGGGAGCGGGAGCTGGCGAGCAGTACTTC. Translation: CASIPMGAGAGEQYF.

In DNA form, the CDR3 reads TGTGCCAGCAGCTCCTTGACACTAGCGGCCTACGAGCAGTACTTC. Its translation is CASSSLTLAAYEQYF. V usage is TRBV11-2 and J usage is TRBJ2-7; 8 positions match TRBD2. Germline V gene sequence: CDR1 SGHAT, CDR2 FQNNGV. CDR3 size: 15 residues. Unmatched junction bases numbered 7, after V lost 4 bases and J lost 2 bases.

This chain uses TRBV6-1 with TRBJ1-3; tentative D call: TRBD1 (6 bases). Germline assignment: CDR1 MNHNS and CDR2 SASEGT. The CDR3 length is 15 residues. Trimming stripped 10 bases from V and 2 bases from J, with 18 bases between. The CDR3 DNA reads TGTGCCATTGGGAGGACAGTTGGCCCTGGAAACACCATATATTTT. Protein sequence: CAIGRTVGPGNTIYF.

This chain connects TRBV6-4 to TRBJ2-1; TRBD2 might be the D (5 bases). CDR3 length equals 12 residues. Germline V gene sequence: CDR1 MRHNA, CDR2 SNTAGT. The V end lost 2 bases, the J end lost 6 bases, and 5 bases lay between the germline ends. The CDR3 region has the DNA TGTGCCAGCAGTGACGAGGGCAATGAGCAGTTCTTC. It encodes CASSDEGNEQFF.

The CDR3 spells CASSPASGIPSYEQYF. CDR3 nucleotides: TGTGCCAGCAGTCCCGCGTCCGGGATCCCTTCCTACGAGCAGTACTTC. The rearrangement joins TRBV28 to TRBJ2-7; D is perhaps TRBD2 (5 bases). The germline CDR1 and CDR2 sequences are MDHEN and SYDVKM. The CDR3 consists of 16 residues. Trimming stripped 5 bases from V and 1 base from J, with 18 bases between.

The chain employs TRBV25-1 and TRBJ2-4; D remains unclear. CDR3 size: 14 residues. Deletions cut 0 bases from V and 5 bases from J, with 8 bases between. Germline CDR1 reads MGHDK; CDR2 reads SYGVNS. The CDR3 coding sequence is TGTGCCAGCAGTGAATACGGACGGGAAAACATTCAGTACTTC. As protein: CASSEYGRENIQYF. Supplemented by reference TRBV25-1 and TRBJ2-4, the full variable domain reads EADIYQTPRYLVIGTGKKITLECSQTMGHDKMYWYQQDPGMELHLIHYSYGVNSTEKGDLSSESTVSRIRTEHFPLTLESARPSHTSQYLCASSEYGRENIQYFGAGTRLSVL.

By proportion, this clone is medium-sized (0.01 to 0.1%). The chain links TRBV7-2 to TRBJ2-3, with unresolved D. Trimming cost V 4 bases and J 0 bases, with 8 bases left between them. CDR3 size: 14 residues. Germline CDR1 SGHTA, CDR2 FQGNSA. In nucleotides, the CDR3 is TGTGCCAGCAGCTCTTCTCTGAGCACAGATACGCAGTATTTT. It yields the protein CASSSSLSTDTQYF.

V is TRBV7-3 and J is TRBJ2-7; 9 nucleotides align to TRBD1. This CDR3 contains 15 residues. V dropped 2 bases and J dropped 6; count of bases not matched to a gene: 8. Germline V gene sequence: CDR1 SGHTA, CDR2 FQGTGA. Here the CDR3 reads CASSLLGTGSGEQYF. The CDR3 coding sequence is TGTGCCAGCAGCTTACTGGGGACAGGGTCGGGCGAGCAGTACTTC.

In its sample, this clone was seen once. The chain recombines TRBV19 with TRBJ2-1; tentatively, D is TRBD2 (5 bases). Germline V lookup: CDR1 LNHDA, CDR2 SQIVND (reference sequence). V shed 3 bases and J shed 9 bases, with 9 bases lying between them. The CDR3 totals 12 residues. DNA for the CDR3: TGTGCCAGTAGTATTGAGGGCACTGAGCAGTTCTTC. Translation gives CASSIEGTEQFF.

CDR3 residues: CASSSRTGANEKLFF. The CDR3 region has the DNA TGTGCCAGCAGCTCTCGGACAGGAGCTAATGAAAAACTGTTTTTT. The rearrangement uses TRBV7-9 and TRBJ1-4; TRBD1 agrees at 7 bases. There are 15 residues in the CDR3. Germline trimming cut 4 bases from V and 3 bases from J; bases unmatched to any gene: 5. CDR1 and CDR2 (germline): SEHNR, FQNEAQ (reference sequence). The full variable domain, rest sourced from reference TRBV7-9 and TRBJ1-4, is DTGVSQNPRHKITKRGQNVTFRCDPISEHNRLYWYRQTLGQGPEFLTYFQNEAQLEKSRLLSDRFSAERPKGSFSTLEIQRTEQGDSAMYLCASSSRTGANEKLFFGSGTQLSVL.

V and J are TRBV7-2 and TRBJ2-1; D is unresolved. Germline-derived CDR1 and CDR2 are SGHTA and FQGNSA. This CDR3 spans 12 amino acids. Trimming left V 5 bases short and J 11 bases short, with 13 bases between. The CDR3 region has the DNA TGTGCCAGCAGCAAATCAACTCAGAAGCAGTTCTTC. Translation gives CASSKSTQKQFF.

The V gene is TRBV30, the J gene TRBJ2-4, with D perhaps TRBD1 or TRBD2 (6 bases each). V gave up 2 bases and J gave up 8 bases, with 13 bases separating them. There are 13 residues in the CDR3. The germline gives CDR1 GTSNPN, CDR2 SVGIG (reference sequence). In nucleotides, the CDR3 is TGTGCCTGGAGTCAAAAGGGGGGAGACATTCAGTACTTC. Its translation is CAWSQKGGDIQYF.

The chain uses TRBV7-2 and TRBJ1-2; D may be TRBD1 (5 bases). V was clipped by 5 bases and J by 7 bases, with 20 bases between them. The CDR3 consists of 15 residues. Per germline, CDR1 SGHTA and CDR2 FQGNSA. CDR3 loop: CASSLPSGQGGGYTF. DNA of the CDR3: TGTGCCAGCAGCCTCCCCAGTGGGCAGGGTGGTGGCTACACCTTC.

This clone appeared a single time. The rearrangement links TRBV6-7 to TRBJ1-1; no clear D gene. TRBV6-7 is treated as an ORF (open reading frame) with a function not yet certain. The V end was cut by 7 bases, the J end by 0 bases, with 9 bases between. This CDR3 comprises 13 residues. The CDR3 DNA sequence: TGTGCCAGCACCCGACTCATGAACACTGAAGCTTTCTTT. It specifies CASTRLMNTEAFF.

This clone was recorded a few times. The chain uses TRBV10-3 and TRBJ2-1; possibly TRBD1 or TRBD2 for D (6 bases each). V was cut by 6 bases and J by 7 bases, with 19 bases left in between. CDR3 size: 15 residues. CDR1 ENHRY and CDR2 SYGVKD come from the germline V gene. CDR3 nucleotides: TGTGCCATCAGACAGGGTGTAGTACGGGGGAATGAGCAGTTCTTC. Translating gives CAIRQGVVRGNEQFF.

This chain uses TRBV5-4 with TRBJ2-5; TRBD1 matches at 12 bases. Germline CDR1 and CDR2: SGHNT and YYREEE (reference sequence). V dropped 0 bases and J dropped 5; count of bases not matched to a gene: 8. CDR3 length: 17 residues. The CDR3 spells CASSLGGGQGAGETQYF. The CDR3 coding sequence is TGTGCCAGCAGCTTGGGTGGGGGACAGGGGGCCGGTGAGACCCAGTACTTC.

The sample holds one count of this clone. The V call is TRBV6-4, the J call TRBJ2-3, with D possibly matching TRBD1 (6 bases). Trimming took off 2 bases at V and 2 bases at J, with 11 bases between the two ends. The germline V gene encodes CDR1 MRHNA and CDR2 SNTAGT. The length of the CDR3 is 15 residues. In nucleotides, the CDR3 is TGTGCCAGCAGTGACACCGGACAGAACACAGATACGCAGTATTTT. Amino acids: CASSDTGQNTDTQYF.